Listed here are 20 T cell receptor beta chains from one sample, sequenced in a study of beta chain features in type 1 diabetes. Overall study findings and caveats: Moderately but significantly shorter TCRB CDR3s were found in Type 1 diabetes patients in all four CD4+ subsets.

Their specific antigens are unknown. Every isolated RNA sample was fully reverse transcribed, so sequencing captured expressed TCRB transcripts. Sequenced by immunoSEQ multiplex PCR; TCRdb stores in-frame clones only, minus some. The repertoire includes more than 250,000 clones, roughly 15% of them detected once, and roughly 0.015% sits in the top ten. Sequenced sample: naive CD4+ T cells from blood. The receptors come from a man between 18 and 29 years old with type 1 diabetes.

In this sample, this clone turned up a few times. V is TRBV5-1 and J is TRBJ2-7, with TRBD1 matching 8 bases. The V gene end was trimmed by 4 bases and the J gene end by 2 bases; junction bases not matched to a gene: 2. Germline CDR1 SGHRS, CDR2 YFSETQ. The CDR3 is made up of 13 amino acids. CDR3 sequence: CASSPDRAYEQYF. DNA of the CDR3: TGCGCCAGCAGCCCGGACAGGGCCTACGAGCAGTACTTC.

The sample holds a few counts of this clone. The chain links TRBV4-3 to TRBJ1-6; 9 bases agree with TRBD1. The germline V gene has CDR1 LGHNA and CDR2 YSLEER. This CDR3 is 16 amino acids long. The V and J ends lost 3 bases and 7 bases, in that order; junction bases with no gene match: 7. CDR3 nucleotide sequence: TGCGCCAGCAGCCAGGATACGGGACAGGGAAATTCACCCCTCCACTTT. Translating it yields CASSQDTGQGNSPLHF.

This chain connects TRBV29-1 to TRBJ2-2, with unresolved D. The CDR3 consists of 14 residues. V lost 5 bases to trimming and J lost 0 bases, with 10 bases between them. The germline V gene encodes CDR1 SQVTM and CDR2 ANQGSEA. The CDR3 bases are TGCAGCGTTCTAAGTTATCCGAACACCGGGGAGCTGTTTTTT. This translates into CSVLSYPNTGELFF.

The chain couples TRBV2 to TRBJ2-1, with TRBD2 as a possible D gene (5 bases). Germline V CDR1 and CDR2: SNHLY, FYNNEI. The CDR3 runs to 14 residues. Trimming pared 6 bases from V and 6 bases from J, leaving 15 bases between. The DNA for the CDR3 is TGTGCCAGCAGCTACCACCCGCGGGCCAATGAGCAGTTCTTC. Translation gives CASSYHPRANEQFF.

This CDR3 is CASSSRSLGTTLTGELFF. The CDR3 coding sequence is TGTGCCAGCAGCTCGCGATCTCTAGGGACTACCCTCACCGGGGAGCTGTTTTTT. The gene calls are TRBV11-2 and TRBJ2-2, with 7 bases aligning to TRBD2. The V gene's germline CDR1 is SGHAT and CDR2 FQNNGV. The CDR3 sequence is 18 residues long. Trimming cost V 4 bases and J 4 bases; bases outside gene matches: 15. Variable domain in full (rest from reference TRBV11-2 and TRBJ2-2): EAGVAQSPRYKIIEKRQSVAFWCNPISGHATLYWYQQILGQGPKLLIQFQNNGVVDDSQLPKDRFSAERLKGVDSTLKIQPAKLEDSAVYLCASSSRSLGTTLTGELFFGEGSRLTVL.

Only a few counts were recorded for this clone. The chain uses TRBV18 and TRBJ2-7, with D possibly TRBD2 on 6 matching bases. V was pared by 0 bases and J by 2 bases, with 11 bases between. CDR3 length equals 15 residues. Germline V lookup: CDR1 KGHSH, CDR2 LQKENI. CDR3 region: CASSPPGLPAYEQYF. In nucleotides, the CDR3 is TGTGCCAGCTCACCACCGGGACTGCCAGCCTACGAGCAGTACTTC.

V is TRBV5-6 and J is TRBJ2-2; D might be TRBD1 (5 bases). Between the trimmed V and J ends, which lost 0 bases and 6 bases, there was a span of 15 bases. The CDR3 length is 16 residues. Germline values: CDR1 SGHDT, CDR2 YYEEEE. The CDR3 DNA reads as TGTGCCAGCAGCTTGGCCGGCAGGGCCCGCCCCGGGGAGCTGTTTTTT. Its translation is CASSLAGRARPGELFF.

V is TRBV6-5 and J is TRBJ2-7; 9 bases are shared with TRBD1. Germline-derived CDR1 and CDR2 are MNHEY and SVGAGI. The V segment lost 4 bases and the J segment 4 bases; nucleotides outside the gene matches: 8. This CDR3 spans 15 amino acids. CDR3 coding DNA: TGTGCCAGCAGTTCCTCCGGGACAGGGTCGTACGAGCAGTACTTC. Translating gives CASSSSGTGSYEQYF.

This clone was seen only a few times. V usage is TRBV25-1 and J usage is TRBJ1-1; unclear D gene. CDR3 size: 15 residues. The germline V gene has CDR1 MGHDK and CDR2 SYGVNS. V was shortened by 3 bases and J by 4 bases, with 15 bases between the two germline ends. The CDR3 DNA sequence: TGTGCCAGCAGTGATGAGTTCTCCTCCTCCACTGAAGCTTTCTTT. It specifies CASSDEFSSSTEAFF. Complete variable domain (other parts from reference TRBV25-1 and TRBJ1-1): EADIYQTPRYLVIGTGKKITLECSQTMGHDKMYWYQQDPGMELHLIHYSYGVNSTEKGDLSSESTVSRIRTEHFPLTLESARPSHTSQYLCASSDEFSSSTEAFFGQGTRLTVV.

The chain joins TRBV2 to TRBJ1-1; a possible D gene is TRBD1 (6 bases). CDR1 and CDR2 from the germline V gene are SNHLY and FYNNEI. The germline V and J ends were trimmed by 8 bases and 3 bases, with 13 bases remaining between them. There are 13 residues in the CDR3. CDR3 in amino acids: CASSEGVDTEAFF. CDR3 bases: TGTGCCAGCTCTGAGGGGGTGGACACTGAAGCTTTCTTT.

This clone was picked up a small number of times. The V and J genes are TRBV5-1 and TRBJ2-1, with D perhaps matching TRBD2 (6 bases). Germline CDR1 is SGHRS and CDR2 is YFSETQ. Trimming pared 0 bases from V and 8 bases from J, leaving 15 bases between. The CDR3 contains 15 residues. The CDR3 DNA sequence: TGCGCCAGCAGCTTGGCCTGGGCCGCTAGCGATGAGCAGTTCTTC. Encoded protein: CASSLAWAASDEQFF. Full variable domain (missing parts from reference TRBV5-1 and TRBJ2-1): KAGVTQTPRYLIKTRGQQVTLSCSPISGHRSVSWYQQTPGQGLQFLFEYFSETQRNKGNFPGRFSGRQFSNSRSEMNVSTLELGDSALYLCASSLAWAASDEQFFGPGTRLTVL.

The rearrangement joins TRBV6-4 to TRBJ2-1, with 8 bases that match TRBD2. After removal of 5 bases from V and 2 bases from J, the junction contained 5 bases not matched to a gene. Germline CDR1 reads MRHNA; CDR2 reads SNTAGT. The CDR3 runs to 15 residues. CDR3 in amino acids: CASSYGLATYNEQFF. In DNA form, the CDR3 reads TGTGCCAGCAGTTACGGACTAGCTACCTACAATGAGCAGTTCTTC.

The chain carries TRBV18 and TRBJ2-5; 10 bases line up with TRBD2. The CDR3 is made up of 15 amino acids. Trimming removed 6 bases from V and 1 base from J; junction bases left unmatched: 5. Germline CDR1 KGHSH, CDR2 LQKENI. CDR3 nucleotides: TGTGCCAGCTCGCAGGGACTAGCGAGCCAAGAGACCCAGTACTTC. Translating it yields CASSQGLASQETQYF.

The chain recombines TRBV18 with TRBJ2-7; 12 bases are a match to TRBD1. After removal of 3 bases from V and 6 bases from J, the junction contained 3 bases not matched to a gene. Germline CDR1 is KGHSH and CDR2 is LQKENI. This CDR3 spans 14 amino acids. The CDR3 here is CASSPGQGAFEQYF. As DNA, the CDR3 is TGTGCCAGCTCACCGGGACAGGGGGCTTTCGAGCAGTACTTC.

This chain uses TRBV10-3 with TRBJ2-7; TRBD1 aligns across 11 bases. The V and J ends lost 8 bases and 4 bases, in that order; junction bases with no gene match: 10. The CDR3 extends over 15 amino acids. CDR1 is ENHRY, CDR2 SYGVKD, per germline. CDR3 residues: CAIGTGDRGGYEQYF. In DNA form, the CDR3 reads TGTGCCATCGGGACGGGGGACAGGGGGGGTTACGAGCAGTACTTC.

With regard to this clone: The same CDR3 arises from other DNA sequences in this sample as well. This chain connects TRBV30 to TRBJ2-5, with TRBD2 matching 7 bases. V was clipped by 2 bases and J by 5 bases; unmatched bases: 8. Germline-derived CDR1 and CDR2 are GTSNPN and SVGIG (reference sequence). The CDR3 is 14 amino acids. CDR3 sequence: CAWSLGGGKETQYF. Written as DNA, the CDR3 is TGTGCCTGGAGTCTCGGGGGAGGGAAGGAGACCCAGTACTTC.

In its sample, this clone was seen a few times. This chain connects TRBV5-4 to TRBJ2-7, with 7 bases that match TRBD1. The CDR3 contains 13 residues. From germline, CDR1 is SGHNT and CDR2 YYREEE (reference sequence). V shed 4 bases, J shed 5 bases, and the junction held 6 bases outside the gene matches. The CDR3 is CASSMTGSHEQYF. The CDR3 DNA sequence: TGTGCCAGCAGCATGACAGGGTCGCACGAGCAGTACTTC.

This chain connects TRBV5-1 to TRBJ2-1; 10 nucleotides align to TRBD1. CDR3 size: 15 residues. The J segment lost 4 bases and the V segment lost 0 bases, leaving 1 base of the junction unmatched. Per germline, CDR1 SGHRS and CDR2 YFSETQ. CDR3 nucleotides: TGCGCCAGCAGCTTGGGGGACAGGGGATACAATGAGCAGTTCTTC. It specifies CASSLGDRGYNEQFF.

Only a few counts were recorded for this clone. The chain recombines TRBV6-5 with TRBJ2-5; unclear D gene. From germline, CDR1 is MNHEY and CDR2 SVGAGI. CDR3 size: 14 residues. V gave up 5 bases and J gave up 0 bases, with 10 bases separating them. As DNA, the CDR3 is TGTGCCAGCAGTGCATCAGTTAACCAAGAGACCCAGTACTTC. The encoded protein is CASSASVNQETQYF.

This clone turned up a few times. The rearrangement uses TRBV2 and TRBJ1-1; 7 nucleotides line up with TRBD1. V trimming: 5 bases; J trimming: 2 bases; junction bases outside the gene matches: 2. Per germline, CDR1 SNHLY and CDR2 FYNNEI. The CDR3 is 13 residues long. As DNA, the CDR3 is TGTGCCAGCAGTCGGACAGGAAACACTGAAGCTTTCTTT. Its translation: CASSRTGNTEAFF.